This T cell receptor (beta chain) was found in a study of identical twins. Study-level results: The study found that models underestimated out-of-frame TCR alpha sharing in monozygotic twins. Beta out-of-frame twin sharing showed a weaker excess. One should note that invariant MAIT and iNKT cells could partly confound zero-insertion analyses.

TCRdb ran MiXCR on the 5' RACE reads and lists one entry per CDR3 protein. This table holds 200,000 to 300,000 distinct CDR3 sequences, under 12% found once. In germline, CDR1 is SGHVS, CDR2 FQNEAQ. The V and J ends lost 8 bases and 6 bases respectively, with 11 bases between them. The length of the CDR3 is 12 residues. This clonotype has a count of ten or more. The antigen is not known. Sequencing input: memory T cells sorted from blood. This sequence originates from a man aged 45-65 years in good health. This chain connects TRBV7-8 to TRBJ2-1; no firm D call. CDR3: CASGSPGNEQFF. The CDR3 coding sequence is TGTGCCAGCGGAAGTCCAGGCAATGAGCAGTTCTTC.